The 27 T cell receptor beta chains reported below all come from one sample, sequenced in a study of tissue T cells after allogeneic stem cell transplantation. Generated by immunoSEQ multiplex PCR, the TCRdb table keeps only in-frame clones and is missing some. The sample has some 24,000 clones; around 70% are singletons. The sequenced sample was tissue from the ileum, obtained at autopsy. The receptors come from a female donor older than 55 with lung cancer.

The chain is built from TRBV18 and TRBJ1-2; D not certain. V lost 3 bases and J 5 bases, leaving 10 bases between the germline ends. Per the germline V gene, CDR1 is KGHSH and CDR2 is LQKENI. The CDR3 runs 13 residues. The CDR3 is CASSPNGEYGYTF. Here the CDR3 DNA reads TGTGCCAGCTCACCTAATGGGGAATATGGCTACACCTTC.

The rearrangement links TRBV7-8 to TRBJ2-1; 10 bases align to TRBD2. The CDR3 spans 17 residues. Germline V lookup: CDR1 SGHVS, CDR2 FQNEAQ. The J segment lost 0 bases and the V segment lost 5 bases, leaving 7 bases of the junction unmatched. CDR3 coding DNA: TGTGCCAGCAGCCCTGGACTAGCGGTTAGCTCCTACAATGAGCAGTTCTTC. Translated, it gives CASSPGLAVSSYNEQFF.

DNA for the CDR3: TGTGCCAGCAGGACAGCTTTTAACTATGGCTACACCTTC. Amino acids: CASRTAFNYGYTF. J is TRBJ1-2 and V is TRBV27, with D possibly matching TRBD1 (5 bases). The CDR3 is 13 residues long. Germline lookup yields CDR1 MNHEY and CDR2 SMNVEV (reference sequence). Trimming removed 6 bases from V and 1 base from J, with 9 bases in between.

The V and J genes are TRBV5-1 and TRBJ2-1; 9 bases fit TRBD2. Germline loops: CDR1 SGHRS, CDR2 YFSETQ. CDR3 length equals 15 residues. The V segment lost 2 bases and the J segment 7 bases; nucleotides outside the gene matches: 7. CDR3 residues: CASSFSGSLGNEQFF. CDR3 nucleotide sequence: TGCGCCAGCAGCTTTAGCGGGAGTCTCGGGAATGAGCAGTTCTTC.

The chain uses TRBV18 and TRBJ2-2; 7 bases are shared with TRBD2. Germline trimming cut 6 bases from V and 4 bases from J; bases unmatched to any gene: 2. The V gene's germline CDR1 is KGHSH and CDR2 LQKENI. This CDR3 has 13 amino acids. Written as DNA, the CDR3 is TGTGCCAGCTCGCGGGAGTTCACCGGGGAGCTGTTTTTT. Protein sequence: CASSREFTGELFF.

This chain joins TRBV24-1 and TRBJ2-3; no definite D call. V was pared by 5 bases and J by 1 base, with 6 bases between. The CDR3 runs 13 residues. Germline V gene data show CDR1 as KGHDR and CDR2 as SFDVKD. CDR3 in amino acids: CATSGRGTDTQYF. The CDR3 nucleotides read TGTGCCACCAGTGGTAGGGGCACAGATACGCAGTATTTT.

The rearrangement links TRBV7-2 to TRBJ1-1, with TRBD1 identical over 8 bases. Trimming cost V 7 bases and J 3 bases; bases outside gene matches: 4. The CDR3 is 13 amino acids. The germline gives CDR1 SGHTA, CDR2 FQGNSA. Written as DNA, the CDR3 is TGTGCCAGCAACGGACAGGGTTACACTGAAGCTTTCTTT. It codes for CASNGQGYTEAFF.

The chain couples TRBV7-8 to TRBJ2-3; D ambiguous. The CDR3 has 16 residues. Trimming left V 5 bases short and J 0 bases short, with 15 bases between. Germline V gene data show CDR1 as SGHVS and CDR2 as FQNEAQ. The CDR3 here is CASSPAVGTSTDTQYF. The DNA for the CDR3 is TGTGCCAGCAGCCCCGCCGTAGGTACTAGCACAGATACGCAGTATTTT.

This clone rates as medium-sized. V and J are TRBV4-1 and TRBJ1-2; TRBD1 is a possible D gene (6 bases). V lost 0 bases and J 8 bases, leaving 19 bases between the germline ends. CDR1 and CDR2 from the germline V gene are MGHRA and YSYEKL. This CDR3 comprises 16 residues. The CDR3 DNA reads TGCGCCAGCAGCCAAGATCCCGGGGGGGCCAGCTTAGGCTACACCTTC. Translation gives CASSQDPGGASLGYTF.

This rearrangement joins TRBV4-3 to TRBJ2-1; 10 bases agree with TRBD1. The V and J ends lost 6 bases and 9 bases, in that order; junction bases with no gene match: 11. CDR1 LGHNA and CDR2 YSLEER come from the germline V gene. CDR3 length equals 15 residues. CDR3 DNA: TGCGCCAGCAGGCGGACAGGGGGATTTATTGGTGAGCAGTTCTTC. Translation: CASRRTGGFIGEQFF.

This sequence joins TRBV27 and TRBJ2-1, with unresolved D. Trimming left V 3 bases short and J 9 bases short, with 6 bases between. Germline CDR1 is MNHEY and CDR2 is SMNVEV (reference sequence). The CDR3 is 11 amino acids. The CDR3 reads CASSFHSEQFF. DNA for the CDR3: TGTGCCAGCAGTTTTCACAGTGAGCAGTTCTTC.

The CDR3 here is CASSVGTVNQPQHF. CDR3 coding DNA: TGTGCCAGCAGCGTAGGGACAGTCAATCAGCCCCAGCATTTT. The V gene is TRBV9, the J gene TRBJ1-5, with D tentatively TRBD1 (6 bases). There are 14 residues in the CDR3. In germline, CDR1 is SGDLS, CDR2 YYNGEE. Trimming removed 0 bases at V and 3 bases at J, with 7 bases between.

This clone was detected once. This chain connects TRBV24-1 to TRBJ1-2, with D unresolved. Trimming took 4 bases from V and 0 from J, leaving 8 bases between them. Germline CDR1 KGHDR, CDR2 SFDVKD. The CDR3 sequence is 14 residues long. The CDR3: CATSDSRTNYGYTF. The CDR3 bases are TGTGCCACCAGTGACTCGAGAACTAACTATGGCTACACCTTC.

The chain uses TRBV7-6 and TRBJ2-2, with 12 nucleotides matching TRBD2. The CDR3 consists of 15 residues. Germline assignment: CDR1 SGHVS and CDR2 FNYEAQ. V lost 4 bases to trimming and J lost 4 bases; unmatched junction nucleotides: 1. The CDR3 sequence: CASSSSGGVTGELFF. CDR3 DNA sequence: TGTGCCAGCAGCTCTAGCGGGGGGGTCACCGGGGAGCTGTTTTTT. Drawing the rest from reference TRBV7-6 and TRBJ2-2, the complete variable domain is GAGVSQSPRYKVTKRGQDVALRCDPISGHVSLYWYRQALGQGPEFLTYFNYEAQQDKSGLPNDRFSAERPEGSISTLTIQRTEQRDSAMYRCASSSSGGVTGELFFGEGSRLTVL.

The V gene is TRBV5-1, the J gene TRBJ1-6; TRBD1 is a possible D gene (5 bases). Germline assignment: CDR1 SGHRS and CDR2 YFSETQ. The CDR3 length is 16 residues. Trimming removed 4 bases at V and 7 bases at J, with 18 bases between. The DNA of the CDR3 is TGCGCCAGCAGCACAGACGAGTGGGGCAGCAATTCACCCCTCCACTTT. Protein sequence: CASSTDEWGSNSPLHF.

The chain has TRBV29-1 and TRBJ2-2; the match to TRBD1 covers 7 bases. This CDR3 is 14 amino acids long. CDR1 is SQVTM, CDR2 ANQGSEA, per germline. Losses at the gene ends were 4 bases for V and 4 bases for J; bases not matched to a gene: 6. For the CDR3, the DNA is TGCAGCGTTGGAACAGGGGTGGGCACCGGGGAGCTGTTTTTT. Protein product: CSVGTGVGTGELFF.

The chain carries TRBV4-1 and TRBJ2-6; 8 bases align to TRBD1. CDR3 length: 20 amino acids. The junction had 15 bases not matched to a gene; V was cut back by 5 bases and J by 0 bases. Germline CDR1 reads MGHRA; CDR2 reads YSYEKL. As DNA, the CDR3 is TGCGCCAGCAGCGATTCCCCCCGGGACAGGAGAATCTCTGGGGCCAACGTCCTGACTTTC. It is translated as CASSDSPRDRRISGANVLTF.

The chain links TRBV23-1 to TRBJ1-5; D gene uncertain. TRBV23-1 is designated an ORF whose function remains uncertain. Deletions cut 4 bases from V and 9 bases from J, with 13 bases between. CDR3 length equals 13 residues. The CDR3 nucleotides read TGCGCCAGCAGTCCCCGACTCCCCTCGCCCCAGCATTTT. It specifies CASSPRLPSPQHF.

The genes are TRBV10-2 and TRBJ2-4; 11 nucleotides align to TRBD2. From germline, CDR1 is WSHSY and CDR2 SAAADI. The CDR3 spans 17 residues. V lost 6 bases, J lost 0 bases, and 7 bases stayed unmatched. The CDR3 nucleotides read TGCGCCAGCAGGCAGACTAGCGGGACCCAAGCCAAAAACATTCAGTACTTC. Translating it yields CASRQTSGTQAKNIQYF.

Of note for this clone: One end of the junction varies from germline; a read error may be responsible. This chain links TRBV24-1 with TRBJ2-7; D perhaps matches TRBD1 (5 bases). The germline gives CDR1 KGHDR, CDR2 SFDVKD. The CDR3 totals 12 residues. The CDR3 protein is CATSDSNRMGSF. The DNA for the CDR3 is TGTGCCACCAGTGATTCGAACAGGATGGGGTCGTTC.

This clone was detected only a few times. The gene calls are TRBV4-2 and TRBJ2-2; perhaps TRBD2 as D (5 bases). CDR1 is LGHNA, CDR2 YNFKEQ, per germline. The CDR3 runs to 14 residues. Trimming cost V 2 bases and J 10 bases, with 14 bases left between them. DNA for the CDR3: TGTGCCAGCAGCCAACCCGGGGTCCTTTCGGAGCTGTTTTTT. It yields the protein CASSQPGVLSELFF.

This chain connects TRBV23-1 to TRBJ2-1; 7 nucleotides line up with TRBD2. TRBV23-1 carries the ORF label, with uncertain function. The junction had 6 bases not matched to a gene; V was cut back by 2 bases and J by 2 bases. This CDR3 comprises 16 residues. CDR3: CASSQQASGPYNEQFF. The CDR3 nucleotides read TGCGCCAGCAGTCAACAGGCTAGCGGACCCTACAATGAGCAGTTCTTC.

This clone was picked up a small number of times. This may be a read error, as it is one base from a much larger clone. The same CDR3 also results from other DNA sequences found in this sample. The genes are TRBV5-1 and TRBJ1-2; the D is unclear. The CDR3 is 12 residues long. V lost 0 bases to trimming and J lost 6 bases, with 6 bases between them. The germline V gene has CDR1 SGHRS and CDR2 YFSETQ. CDR3 in amino acids: CASSLVGDGYTF. The CDR3 region has the DNA TGCGCCAGCAGCTTGGTTGGGGATGGCTACACCTTC.

A single count supports this clone. The gene calls are TRBV11-2 and TRBJ1-2; no reliable D call. The CDR3 length is 13 residues. The V gene lost 5 bases and the J gene lost 7 bases, with 14 bases spanning the gap. Germline V gives CDR1 SGHAT, CDR2 FQNNGV. CDR3 amino acids: CASSPSSFGGYTF. Here the CDR3 DNA reads TGTGCCAGCAGCCCGAGTAGTTTCGGTGGCTACACCTTC.

This clone was observed once. V gene TRBV27 combines with J gene TRBJ2-1; D is perhaps TRBD1 or TRBD2 (5 bases each). CDR3 size: 14 residues. V was cut by 11 bases and J by 1 base, with 15 bases left in between. The germline CDR1 and CDR2 sequences are MNHEY and SMNVEV (reference sequence). The CDR3 nucleotides are TGTGCCGTCCTCGGGGCAGGATCCTACAATGAGCAGTTCTTC. Translation gives CAVLGAGSYNEQFF.

The chain recombines TRBV7-2 with TRBJ1-2; tentative D call: TRBD1 (5 bases). Germline V CDR1 and CDR2: SGHTA, FQGNSA. The V end lost 0 bases, the J end lost 8 bases, and 25 bases lay between the germline ends. The CDR3 is made up of 18 amino acids. As DNA, the CDR3 is TGTGCCAGCAGCTTAGCTGTGACAGTCTCCCCGGCGGTGGAGGGCTACACCTTC. Translated, it gives CASSLAVTVSPAVEGYTF. Using reference TRBV7-2 and TRBJ1-2 for the parts outside the CDR3, the full variable domain is GAGVSQSPSNKVTEKGKDVELRCDPISGHTALYWYRQSLGQGLEFLIYFQGNSAPDKSGLPSDRFSAERTGGSVSTLTIQRTQQEDSAVYLCASSLAVTVSPAVEGYTFGSGTRLTVV.

The chain is built from TRBV19 and TRBJ2-1; D may be TRBD2 (5 bases). V lost 4 bases and J lost 7, with 20 bases in between. This CDR3 is 16 amino acids long. Germline CDR1 is LNHDA and CDR2 is SQIVND (reference sequence). The DNA for the CDR3 is TGTGCCAGTAGTAACCAACGAGTAGGGCCGGGGAATGAGCAGTTCTTC. Its protein product is CASSNQRVGPGNEQFF. Complete variable domain (other parts from reference TRBV19 and TRBJ2-1): DGGITQSPKYLFRKEGQNVTLSCEQNLNHDAMYWYRQDPGQGLRLIYYSQIVNDFQKGDIAEGYSVSREKKESFPLTVTSAQKNPTAFYLCASSNQRVGPGNEQFFGPGTRLTVL.